This T cell receptor (beta chain) was sequenced for a study of T cells in women clearing cervical HPV infection. The assay was immunoSEQ multiplex PCR, and TCRdb's table has in-frame clones only and misses some. The data include roughly 20,000 clones; the top ten clones carry approximately 5.2%. Overall study results and limits: Repertoire richness, not evenness, was significantly elevated in CIN3+ cases versus controls.

Germline V gene lookup returns CDR1 LNHDA and CDR2 SQIVND (reference sequence). The CDR3 covers 15 residues. On this clone: The antigen remains undetermined. A junction end diverges from the germline sequence, so it may reflect a read error. The CDR3 is cut off 3 residues early in the read; its end comes from the germline J gene. Other DNA sequences from this sample encode an identical CDR3 as well.

V and J are TRBV19 and TRBJ1-3; 7 bases match TRBD1. The sample was blood buffy coat. This TCR was recovered from a woman aged 18-69 years with a cervical HPV16 infection that either progressed to CIN3+ or cleared (not recorded which). CDR3 sequence: CASSKQGQAGNTIYF. CDR3 DNA (partial): TGTGCCAGTAGCAAACAGGGGCAAGCTGGAAACACG.